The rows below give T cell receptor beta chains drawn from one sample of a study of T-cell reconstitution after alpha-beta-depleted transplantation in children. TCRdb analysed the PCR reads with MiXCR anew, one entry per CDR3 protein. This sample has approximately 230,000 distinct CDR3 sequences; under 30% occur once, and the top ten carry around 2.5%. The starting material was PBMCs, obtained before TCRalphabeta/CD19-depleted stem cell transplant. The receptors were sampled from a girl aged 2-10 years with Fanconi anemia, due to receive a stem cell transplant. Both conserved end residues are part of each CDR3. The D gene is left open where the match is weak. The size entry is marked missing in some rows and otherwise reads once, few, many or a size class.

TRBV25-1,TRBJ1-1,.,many,TGTGCCAGCAGTGAATGGAGACCAAACACTGAAGCTTTCTTT,CASSEWRPNTEAFF
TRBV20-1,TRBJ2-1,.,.,TGCAGTGCCATTGAGGGGGGAAAGGGTGAGCAGTTCTTC,CSAIEGGKGEQFF
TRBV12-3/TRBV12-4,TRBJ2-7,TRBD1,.,TGTGCCAGCGTTGGGTGGCGGCAGGGGGTACTCTACGAGCAGTACTTC,CASVGWRQGVLYEQYF
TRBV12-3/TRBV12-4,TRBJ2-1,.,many,TGTGCCAGCAGTTTCTGGGAGAGGGAATACAATGAGCAGTTCTTC,CASSFWEREYNEQFF
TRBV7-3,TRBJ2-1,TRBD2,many,TGTGCCAGCAGCTTAAAACACGGGACTAGCTCCTACAATGAGCAGTTCTTC,CASSLKHGTSSYNEQFF
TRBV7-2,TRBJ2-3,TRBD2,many,TGTGCCAGCAGCTTAGTAGGACTAGCAGCTTCTTGGAATACGCAGTATTTT,CASSLVGLAASWNTQYF
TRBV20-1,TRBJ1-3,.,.,TGCAGTGCTAGACCAGGCTCTGGAAACACCATATATTTT,CSARPGSGNTIYF
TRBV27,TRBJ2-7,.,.,TGTGCCAGCAGTTTATTGGGGCAGGTGTACGAGCAGTACTTC,CASSLLGQVYEQYF
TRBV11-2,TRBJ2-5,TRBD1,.,TGTGCCAGCACCGAGGCCAGGGGGCCCCTTCACCGCCAAGAGACCCAGTACTTC,CASTEARGPLHRQETQYF
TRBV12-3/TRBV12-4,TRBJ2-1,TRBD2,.,TGTGCCAGCAGTCTTCTAGCGGAGGGATCCTACAATGAGCAGTTCTTC,CASSLLAEGSYNEQFF
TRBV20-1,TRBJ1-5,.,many,TGCACCACCGGGAGACCCAATCAGCCCCAGCATTTT,CTTGRPNQPQHF
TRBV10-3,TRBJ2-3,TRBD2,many,TGTGCCATCAGGAGAGAAGCGGGAGGGCCCTCAGATACGCAGTATTTT,CAIRREAGGPSDTQYF
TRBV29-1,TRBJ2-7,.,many,TGCAGCGTTGGGACAAACTCCTACGAGCAGTACTTC,CSVGTNSYEQYF
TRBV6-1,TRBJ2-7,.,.,TGTGCCAGCAGGTCGACGGCGAGCTCCTACGAGCAGTACTTC,CASRSTASSYEQYF
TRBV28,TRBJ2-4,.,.,TGTGCCAGCAGTATACAGGGTCCCTTGAACATTCAGTACTTC,CASSIQGPLNIQYF
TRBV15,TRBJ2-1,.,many,TGTGCCACCAGCAGAGAGGGTGGGCCCTACAATGAGCAGTTCTTC,CATSREGGPYNEQFF
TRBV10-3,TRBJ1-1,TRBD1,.,TGTGCCATCAGGGGGACAGGGGACACTGAAGCTTTCTTT,CAIRGTGDTEAFF
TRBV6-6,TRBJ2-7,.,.,TGTGCCAGCAGTTACGCGCGGGTCTACGAGCAGTACTTC,CASSYARVYEQYF
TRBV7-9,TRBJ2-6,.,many,TGTGCCAGCAGCTTATCCCAGGGCTCTGGGGCCAACGTCCTGACTTTC,CASSLSQGSGANVLTF
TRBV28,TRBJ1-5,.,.,TGTGCCAGCAGCCGGGACGGCAATCAGCCCCAGCATTTT,CASSRDGNQPQHF
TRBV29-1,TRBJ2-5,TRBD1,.,TGCAGCGTTAATCTGGGGACAGGGGGGGAGACCCAGTACTTC,CSVNLGTGGETQYF
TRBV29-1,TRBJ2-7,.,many,TGCAGCGTTGAGCCCGAGGGTACCTACGAGCAGTACTTC,CSVEPEGTYEQYF
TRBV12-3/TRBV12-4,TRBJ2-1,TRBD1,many,TGTGCCAGCAGAAGGACAGGGGCCGACAATGAGCAGTTCTTC,CASRRTGADNEQFF
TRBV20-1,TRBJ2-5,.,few,TGCAGTGCCCCAGTCCCTATTCTCAGGGTAGAGACCCAGTACTTC,CSAPVPILRVETQYF
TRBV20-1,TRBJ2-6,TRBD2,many,TGCAGTGCTAGCGGGGGGGCAATCACCTCTGGGGCCAACGTCCTGACTTTC,CSASGGAITSGANVLTF
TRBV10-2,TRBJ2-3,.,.,TGCGCCAGCACCCAGCGGCCCACAGATACGCAGTATTTT,CASTQRPTDTQYF
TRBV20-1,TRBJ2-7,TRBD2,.,TGCAGGAGTGAACTAGCGGTTCCCCCGTTCTACGAGCAGTACTTC,CRSELAVPPFYEQYF
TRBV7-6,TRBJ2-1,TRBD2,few,TGTGCCAGCAGCCCGGAGGCGGGAGAAGGAAATGAGCAGTTCTTC,CASSPEAGEGNEQFF
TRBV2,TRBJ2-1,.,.,TGTGCCAGCAGTGCAGGCGCGAGCCGAAGTTACAATGAGCAGTTCTTC,CASSAGASRSYNEQFF
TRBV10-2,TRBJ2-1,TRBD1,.,TGCGCCAGCAGCGATGCCGGGACAGGGGGGTTCTTC,CASSDAGTGGFF
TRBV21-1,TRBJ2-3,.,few,TGTGCCAGCACATCCCTTCCTCGAGGGAGCCGACAAGTGACAGATACGCAGTATTTT,CASTSLPRGSRQVTDTQYF
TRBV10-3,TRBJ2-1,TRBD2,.,TGTGCCATCAATTCCAGCGGGAGGCATGGGCAGTTCTTC,CAINSSGRHGQFF
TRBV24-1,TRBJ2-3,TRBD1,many,TGTGCCACCAGAGACAGGGTGACAGATACGCAGTATTTT,CATRDRVTDTQYF
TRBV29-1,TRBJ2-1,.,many,TGCAGCGTTCCGAGGCTGTCCTACAATGAGCAGTTCTTC,CSVPRLSYNEQFF
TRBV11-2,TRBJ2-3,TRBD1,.,TGTGCCAGCAGCGCAACAGGGGGATACGATACGCAGTATTTT,CASSATGGYDTQYF
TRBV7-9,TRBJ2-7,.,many,TGTGCCAGCAGCTTAGCCCAGACAGCCTACGAGCAGTACTTC,CASSLAQTAYEQYF
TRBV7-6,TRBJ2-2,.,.,TGTGCCAGCAGCCCGGCCGAGGCCGGGGAGCTGTTTTTT,CASSPAEAGELFF
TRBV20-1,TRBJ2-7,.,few,TGCAGTGTCGTTGGGCCCTACGATATCTCCTACGAGCAGTACTTC,CSVVGPYDISYEQYF
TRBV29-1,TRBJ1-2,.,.,TGCAGCGTTGTAGTCACTGGGGAGAATGGCTACACCTTC,CSVVVTGENGYTF
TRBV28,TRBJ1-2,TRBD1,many,TGTGCCAGCAGTTCCCCGGACAGGAACTATGGCTACACCTTC,CASSSPDRNYGYTF
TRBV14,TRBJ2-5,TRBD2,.,TGTGCCAGCAGCGTGCGACTAGCGGGAGGCGAGACCCAGTACTTC,CASSVRLAGGETQYF
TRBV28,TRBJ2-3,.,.,TGTGCCAGCAGTTTTTGGGGACTTCGCACAGATACGCAGTATTTT,CASSFWGLRTDTQYF
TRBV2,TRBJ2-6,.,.,TGTGCCAGCAGTCTCACATGGACCGGGGCCAACGTCCTGACTTTC,CASSLTWTGANVLTF
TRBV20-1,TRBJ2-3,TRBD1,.,TGCAGTGCTGACGGACAGGGAGGCACAGATACGCAGTATTTT,CSADGQGGTDTQYF
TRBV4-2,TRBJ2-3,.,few,TGTGCCAGCAGCCAAGATATCCCGGGGGCCGGGAGCACAGATACGCAGTATTTT,CASSQDIPGAGSTDTQYF